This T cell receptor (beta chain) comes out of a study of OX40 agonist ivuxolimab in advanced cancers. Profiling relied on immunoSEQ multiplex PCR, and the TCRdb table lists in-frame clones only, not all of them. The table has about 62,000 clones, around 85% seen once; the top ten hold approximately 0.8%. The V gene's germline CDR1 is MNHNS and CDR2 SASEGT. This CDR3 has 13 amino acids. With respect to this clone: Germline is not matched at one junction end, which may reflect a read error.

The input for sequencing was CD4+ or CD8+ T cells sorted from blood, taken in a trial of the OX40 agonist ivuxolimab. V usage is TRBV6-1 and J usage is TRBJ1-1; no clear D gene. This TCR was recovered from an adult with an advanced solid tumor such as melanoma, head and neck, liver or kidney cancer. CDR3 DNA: TGTGCCAGCAGGGAAGAACTGAACACTGAAGCTTTCTTT. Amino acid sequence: CASREELNTEAFF.